This T cell receptor beta chain was captured by sequencing in a study of shared clonotypes between healthy human individuals. Naive CD8 isolation took CD45RO-negative cells positively selected for CCR7 and excluded terminally differentiated effector memory CD45RA+ cells. TCRdb's table, derived via immunoSEQ multiplex PCR, lists solely in-frame clones and lacks some. The sample contains about 2.2 million clones, roughly 93% of which appear only once. The CDR3 runs 15 residues. Trimming left V 0 bases short and J 4 bases short, with 10 bases between. Per germline, CDR1 SGDLS and CDR2 YYNGEE. Source material: naive CD8+ T cells from PBMCs. The rearrangement links TRBV9 to TRBJ2-2; D is uncertain. The clonotype comes from a man aged 18 to 30 in good health. Some clones in this sample may be carry-over from other donors' samples. DNA of the CDR3: TGTGCCAGCAGCGTAGGACCCAGAAGCACCGGGGAGCTGTTTTTT. Amino acid sequence: CASSVGPRSTGELFF.